These T cell receptor beta chains were read from a single sample in a study of neurological immune-mediated disorders. TCRdb itself ran the 5' RACE reads through MiXCR, one entry per CDR3 protein. The sample shows roughly 32,000 distinct CDR3 sequences, about 15% of them seen only once. Material for sequencing was PBMCs. These receptors all come from a man aged 70 or older in good health. The CDR3 runs from the conserved cysteine through the conserved F or W. Each record gives: D gene, J gene, V gene, clone size, CDR3 protein, CDR3 DNA. The D gene is left open where the match is weak. Some rows have no size entry. The others give once, few or many, or a class for an expanded clone.

D: .; J: TRBJ1-4; V: TRBV4-1; size: many; CDR3: CASSPSGTATNEKLFF; DNA: TGCGCCAGCAGCCCAAGCGGCACAGCAACTAATGAAAAACTGTTTTTT
D: TRBD2; J: TRBJ2-7; V: TRBV20-1; size: many; CDR3: CSARDRMGLAGGFEQYF; DNA: TGCAGTGCTAGAGATCGGATGGGACTAGCGGGGGGTTTCGAGCAGTACTTC
D: TRBD1; J: TRBJ2-1; V: TRBV24-1; size: many; CDR3: CATSDLGQGRGEQFF; DNA: TGTGCCACCAGTGATTTGGGACAGGGAAGGGGTGAGCAGTTCTTC
D: TRBD2; J: TRBJ2-4; V: TRBV20-1; size: many; CDR3: CSAQKAGAESLAKNIQYF; DNA: TGCAGTGCCCAGAAAGCGGGGGCCGAATCATTAGCCAAAAACATTCAGTACTTC
D: TRBD1; J: TRBJ2-3; V: TRBV20-1; size: many; CDR3: CSASTGGFTDTQYF; DNA: TGCAGTGCTAGTACAGGGGGTTTCACAGATACGCAGTATTTT
D: .; J: TRBJ1-4; V: TRBV7-2; size: many; CDR3: CASSLDPQGINEKLFF; DNA: TGTGCCAGCAGCTTAGATCCCCAGGGAATTAATGAAAAACTGTTTTTT
D: .; J: TRBJ2-2; V: TRBV5-1; size: many; CDR3: CASSFIEDNTGELFF; DNA: TGCGCCAGCAGCTTCATCGAGGATAACACCGGGGAGCTGTTTTTT
D: .; J: TRBJ2-6; V: TRBV30; size: many; CDR3: CAWSKPSGANVLTF; DNA: TGTGCCTGGAGTAAGCCCTCTGGGGCCAACGTCCTGACTTTC
D: .; J: TRBJ2-7; V: TRBV18; size: few; CDR3: CASSPLPGRLSYEQYF; DNA: TGTGCCAGCTCACCACTTCCAGGGCGATTATCATACGAGCAGTACTTC
D: .; J: TRBJ2-2; V: TRBV24-1; size: many; CDR3: CATHSGHSNTGELFF; DNA: TGTGCCACCCATTCGGGACACTCGAACACCGGGGAGCTGTTTTTT
D: .; J: TRBJ2-7; V: TRBV2; size: many; CDR3: CASSSSRGDEQYF; DNA: TGTGCCAGCAGCTCATCCAGGGGGGACGAGCAGTACTTC
D: TRBD1; J: TRBJ2-7; V: TRBV5-1; size: many; CDR3: CASSQQGQKSSYEQYF; DNA: TGCGCCAGCAGCCAGCAGGGACAGAAAAGCTCCTACGAGCAGTACTTC
D: .; J: TRBJ2-1; V: TRBV20-1; size: many; CDR3: CSGVGIGNEQFF; DNA: TGCAGTGGGGTGGGCATCGGCAATGAGCAGTTCTTC
D: TRBD1; J: TRBJ1-1; V: TRBV5-1; size: many; CDR3: CASSQDRGLIEAFF; DNA: TGCGCCAGCAGCCAAGACAGGGGGCTTATTGAAGCTTTCTTT
D: .; J: TRBJ2-3; V: TRBV5-6; size: many; CDR3: CASSLGRGTSTDTQYF; DNA: TGTGCCAGCAGCTTGGGGAGAGGGACTAGCACAGATACGCAGTATTTT
D: TRBD1; J: TRBJ1-6; V: TRBV7-9; size: many; CDR3: CASSSGGAASPLHF; DNA: TGTGCCAGCAGCTCAGGGGGCGCGGCATCACCCCTCCACTTT
D: TRBD2; J: TRBJ2-3; V: TRBV28; size: many; CDR3: CASSLRTSFFTDTQYF; DNA: TGTGCCAGCAGTCTCAGGACTAGCTTCTTCACAGATACGCAGTATTTT
D: .; J: TRBJ1-1; V: TRBV20-1; size: many; CDR3: CSVTNRDGAFF; DNA: TGCAGTGTTACAAACAGGGATGGAGCTTTCTTT
D: .; J: TRBJ2-2; V: TRBV20-1; size: .; CDR3: CSALYQLAGELIF; DNA: TGCAGTGCTCTCTACCAATTGGCCGGGGAACTGATTTTT
D: .; J: TRBJ2-5; V: TRBV11-3; size: many; CDR3: CASSLGTGETQYF; DNA: TGTGCCAGCAGCTTAGGGACGGGAGAGACCCAGTACTTC
D: .; J: TRBJ1-3; V: TRBV20-1; size: many; CDR3: CSAAHPGSGNTIYF; DNA: TGCAGTGCTGCCCACCCAGGGTCTGGAAACACCATATATTTT
D: .; J: TRBJ2-7; V: TRBV6-2/TRBV6-3; size: many; CDR3: CASSDRNSYEQYF; DNA: TGTGCCAGCAGCGACCGGAACTCCTACGAGCAGTACTTC
D: .; J: TRBJ1-1; V: TRBV20-1; size: many; CDR3: CSASSTVYNTEAFF; DNA: TGCAGTGCCAGCTCGACAGTTTATAACACTGAAGCTTTCTTT
D: TRBD1; J: TRBJ2-1; V: TRBV29-1; size: many; CDR3: CSVGQGYNEQFF; DNA: TGCAGCGTCGGACAGGGGTACAATGAGCAGTTCTTC
D: TRBD2; J: TRBJ2-3; V: TRBV5-6; size: many; CDR3: CASSSGLAGTDTQYF; DNA: TGTGCCAGCAGCTCCGGACTAGCGGGCACAGATACGCAGTATTTT
D: TRBD1; J: TRBJ1-1; V: TRBV6-6; size: .; CDR3: CASSKTGLEDTEAFF; DNA: TGCGCCAGCAGTAAGACAGGGTTGGAGGACACTGAAGCTTTCTTT
D: TRBD2; J: TRBJ2-1; V: TRBV7-6; size: few; CDR3: CASSSTSGGSYNEQFF; DNA: TGTGCCAGCAGTTCGACTAGCGGGGGCTCCTACAATGAGCAGTTCTTC
D: .; J: TRBJ2-2; V: TRBV4-2; size: many; CDR3: CASSQARVDAGTGELFF; DNA: TGTGCCAGCAGCCAAGCTCGGGTAGATGCGGGGACCGGGGAGCTGTTTTTT
D: .; J: TRBJ1-6; V: TRBV7-8; size: many; CDR3: CASRPTGTANSPLHF; DNA: TGTGCCAGCAGGCCGACCGGGACTGCCAATTCACCCCTCCACTTT
D: TRBD1; J: TRBJ1-5; V: TRBV20-1; size: many; CDR3: CSARGISNRGGNNQPQHF; DNA: TGCAGTGCTAGAGGGATCTCGAACAGGGGAGGGAACAATCAGCCCCAGCATTTT
D: .; J: TRBJ1-2; V: TRBV29-1; size: few; CDR3: CSVEETGYGYTF; DNA: TGCAGCGTTGAAGAAACAGGCTATGGCTACACCTTC
D: .; J: TRBJ1-5; V: TRBV7-2; size: many; CDR3: CASSFSGDQPQHF; DNA: TGTGCCAGCAGCTTTTCGGGGGATCAGCCCCAGCATTTT
D: .; J: TRBJ2-6; V: TRBV15; size: many; CDR3: CATSRVTGSGANVLTF; DNA: TGTGCCACCAGCAGAGTCACAGGGTCTGGGGCCAACGTCCTGACTTTC
D: .; J: TRBJ2-7; V: TRBV9; size: many; CDR3: CASSVSAKSNPYEQYF; DNA: TGTGCCAGCAGCGTATCGGCGAAGTCTAACCCCTACGAGCAGTACTTC
D: TRBD1; J: TRBJ2-7; V: TRBV18; size: .; CDR3: CASFRDRGSEQYF; DNA: TGTGCCAGCTTCCGGGACAGGGGATCCGAGCAGTACTTC
D: .; J: TRBJ2-1; V: TRBV20-1; size: many; CDR3: CSATLTKHAPNEQFF; DNA: TGCAGTGCTACCTTGACCAAACACGCTCCCAATGAGCAGTTCTTC
D: .; J: TRBJ2-1; V: TRBV5-1; size: many; CDR3: CASSLEPGNEQFF; DNA: TGCGCCAGCAGCTTGGAACCGGGCAATGAGCAGTTCTTC